A selection of T cell receptor beta chains follows, all from one sample in a study of blood T cell repertoires in COVID-19. TCRdb's table, derived via immunoSEQ multiplex PCR, lists solely in-frame clones and lacks some. The table includes 140,000 to 150,000 clones, approximately 80% detected once. Input material: peripheral blood. The origin of the receptors is a woman between 40 and 50 years old with active or convalescent COVID-19. Both conserved end residues are trimmed from each CDR3.

v_call,cdr3_aa
TRBV6-5,ASSSPGQGNTEAF
TRBV28,AIVGVTEAF
TRBV18,ASSTRLAGGPHNEQF
TRBV6-1,ASSEWGVGQGETEAF
TRBV4-3,ASSQDSGIGGYT
TRBV28,ASSLWAGGHYEQY
TRBV6-6,ASSYDRREKLF
TRBV24-1,ATPRQGAPGANVLT
TRBV28,ASSLIRGLGNQPQH
TRBV14,ASSQESSGRYT
TRBV18,ASSPSTGISNQPQH
TRBV28,ASSSGQGPTGGYT
TRBV24-1,ATSETGRRSASYNEQF
TRBV28,ASRTIQGRYGYT
TRBV2,ASSGTGEGSGYT
TRBV3-1/TRBV3-2,ASTTGNYGYT
TRBV19,ASSIEGGTTNEKLF
TRBV7-9,ASSFDSYGYT
TRBV5-1,ASSTGGGVDGYT
TRBV5-1,ASSLGLGYSTDTQY
TRBV5-4,ASSFRGTSTDTQY